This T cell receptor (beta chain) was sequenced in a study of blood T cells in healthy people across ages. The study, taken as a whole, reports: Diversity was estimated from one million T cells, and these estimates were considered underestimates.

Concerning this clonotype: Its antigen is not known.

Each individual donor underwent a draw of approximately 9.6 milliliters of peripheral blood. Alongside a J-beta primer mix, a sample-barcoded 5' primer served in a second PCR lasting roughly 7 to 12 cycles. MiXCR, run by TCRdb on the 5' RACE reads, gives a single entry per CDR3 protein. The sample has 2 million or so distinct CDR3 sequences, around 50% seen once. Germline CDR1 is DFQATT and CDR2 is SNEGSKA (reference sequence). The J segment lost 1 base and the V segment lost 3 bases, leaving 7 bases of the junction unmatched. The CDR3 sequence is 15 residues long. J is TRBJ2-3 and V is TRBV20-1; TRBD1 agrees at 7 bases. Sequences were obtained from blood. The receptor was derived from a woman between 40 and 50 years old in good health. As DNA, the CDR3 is TGCAGTGCTAGTCCGACAGGGATGGGCACAGATACGCAGTATTTT. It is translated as CSASPTGMGTDTQYF.